This T cell receptor (beta chain) was sequenced in a study of identical twins. Study observations and caveats: There was more out-of-frame TCR alpha sharing in monozygotic twins than models estimated. Researchers reported excess low generation probability among twin-shared out-of-frame alpha sequences.

Concerning this clonotype itself: Its antigen is still unknown.

In TCRdb, the 5' RACE reads were re-called with MiXCR into one record per CDR3 protein. This table holds 1.5 million to 2 million distinct CDR3 sequences, around 29% found once. The CDR3 has 12 residues. The sequenced sample was cord blood. The receptor comes from a newborn girl in good health. The chain joins TRBV21-1 to TRBJ2-1; the D call in the table, TRBD2, was not verified against the DNA. TRBV21-1 is classified as a pseudogene. The CDR3 coding sequence is TGTGCCAGCAGGGATAGCGATAATGAGCAGTTCTTC. It translates to CASRDSDNEQFF.